The clone carrying this T cell receptor (beta chain) was seen ten or more times. The data were obtained in a study of blood T cell repertoires in COVID-19. Overall study context: COVID-19 samples collected from the United States, Italy and Spain covered acute and convalescent phases.

Germline values: CDR1 MNHEY, CDR2 SVGAGI. J lost 7 bases, V lost 4 bases, and 5 bases had no gene match. CDR3 length: 14 residues. TCRdb's copy holds only in-frame clones and misses some; the assay was immunoSEQ multiplex PCR. The table lists about 100,000 clones, 70% to 80% of them singletons. Sequences were obtained from peripheral blood. The genes are TRBV6-5 and TRBJ2-1; 9 positions match TRBD2. This sequence originates from a man between 65 and 85 years old with active or convalescent COVID-19. DNA for the CDR3: TGTGCCAGCAGTTCTAGCGGGAAATGGAATGAGCAGTTCTTC. Its protein product is CASSSSGKWNEQFF.